The 26 T cell receptor beta chains reported below all come from one sample, sequenced in a study of shared clonotypes between healthy human individuals. Sequencing used immunoSEQ multiplex PCR; TCRdb keeps in-frame clones, though not all of them. In the table there are some 470,000 clones, 76% of which are singletons. Sequencing input: PBMCs. These receptor sequences come from a woman aged 40 to 50 in good health. Some clones in this sample may be carry-over from other donors' samples.

This chain links TRBV27 with TRBJ1-2; a possible D gene is TRBD1 (5 bases). V lost 6 bases to trimming and J lost 4 bases, with 18 bases between them. This CDR3 contains 15 residues. CDR1 is MNHEY, CDR2 SMNVEV, per germline (reference sequence). The CDR3 sequence: CASRTYEGEPYGYTF. The CDR3 region has the DNA TGTGCCAGCAGAACATACGAAGGGGAACCCTATGGCTACACCTTC.

A single count supports this clone. The rearrangement links TRBV2 to TRBJ2-1, with TRBD2 as a possible D gene (6 bases). Trimming pared 6 bases from V and 3 bases from J, leaving 18 bases between. The CDR3 runs to 16 residues. Per the germline V gene, CDR1 is SNHLY and CDR2 is FYNNEI. Written as DNA, the CDR3 is TGTGCCAGCAGCGTTCGGGACTCCCAGGACTACAATGAGCAGTTCTTC. Translation gives CASSVRDSQDYNEQFF.

V is TRBV2 and J is TRBJ2-3; TRBD2 matches 7 bases. The V gene end was trimmed by 6 bases and the J gene end by 0 bases; junction bases not matched to a gene: 3. Germline V gene data show CDR1 as SNHLY and CDR2 as FYNNEI. This CDR3 comprises 14 residues. The CDR3 bases are TGTGCCAGCAGAGGCGGGGGTAGCACAGATACGCAGTATTTT. Its translation: CASRGGGSTDTQYF.

This rearrangement joins TRBV14 to TRBJ2-1; D ambiguous. The CDR3 contains 14 residues. V gave up 4 bases and J gave up 6 bases, with 13 bases separating them. In germline, CDR1 is SGHDN, CDR2 FVKESK. The CDR3 loop reads CASSLLVLPNEQFF. DNA for the CDR3: TGTGCCAGCAGCCTTCTCGTCCTACCCAATGAGCAGTTCTTC. Full variable domain (rest looked up from reference TRBV14 and TRBJ2-1): EAGVTQFPSHSVIEKGQTVTLRCDPISGHDNLYWYRRVMGKEIKFLLHFVKESKQDESGMPNNRFLAERTGGTYSTLKVQPAELEDSGVYFCASSLLVLPNEQFFGPGTRLTVL.

The chain has TRBV5-1 and TRBJ2-5; maybe TRBD2 (5 bases). The CDR3 is 13 residues long. V was cut by 1 base and J by 5 bases, with 9 bases left in between. Germline loops: CDR1 SGHRS, CDR2 YFSETQ. Here the CDR3 reads CASSLPGKETQYF. Here the CDR3 DNA reads TGCGCCAGCAGCTTGCCGGGGAAGGAGACCCAGTACTTC.

This chain joins TRBV5-1 and TRBJ2-7; 7 positions match TRBD1. The CDR3 is made up of 16 amino acids. With V trimmed by 3 bases and J by 2 bases, 11 bases remained unmatched. Germline V gives CDR1 SGHRS, CDR2 YFSETQ. The CDR3 loop is CASSWSPGQSTYEQYF. CDR3 sequence (DNA): TGCGCCAGCAGCTGGAGCCCGGGACAGAGTACCTACGAGCAGTACTTC.

Of note for this clone: A read error may produce the germline difference seen at one junction end. The chain carries TRBV7-8 and TRBJ2-7, with D hard to call. Germline assignment: CDR1 SGHVS and CDR2 FQNEAQ. The CDR3 runs 12 residues. CDR3 nucleotide sequence: TGTGCCAGCAGCTTGGCCCATCCCGAGCAGTCCTTC. Protein product: CASSLAHPEQSF.

The V and J genes are TRBV1 and TRBJ2-5; the DNA was not used to check the table's D call, TRBD2. TRBV1 is reported as a pseudogene. The CDR3 has 13 amino acids. In DNA form, the CDR3 reads TGCACCAGCAGCCAAGGAGTGAGGGAGACCCAGTACTTC. Translating gives CTSSQGVRETQYF.

The V gene is TRBV30, the J gene TRBJ2-5, with 9 bases matching TRBD1. The V and J ends lost 3 bases and 3 bases, in that order; junction bases with no gene match: 5. The CDR3 contains 14 residues. CDR1 and CDR2 (germline): GTSNPN, SVGIG (reference sequence). CDR3 sequence (DNA): TGTGCCTGGAGCCGGGGACAGGGAAAAGAGACCCAGTACTTC. Encoded protein: CAWSRGQGKETQYF.

CDR3: CATSRDRALFVQPQHF. DNA for the CDR3: TGTGCCACCAGCAGGGACAGGGCCCTGTTCGTTCAGCCCCAGCATTTT. The gene calls are TRBV15 and TRBJ1-5; 8 nucleotides align to TRBD1. Germline CDR1 reads LNHNV; CDR2 reads YYDKDF (reference sequence). The CDR3 is 16 residues long. J gave up 6 bases and V 3 bases, and 10 bases lay outside the gene matches.

The chain couples TRBV11-3 to TRBJ2-5; 10 bases match TRBD2. The V gene's germline CDR1 is SGHNT and CDR2 YENEEA. The CDR3 length is 15 residues. Unmatched junction bases numbered 4, after V lost 3 bases and J lost 3 bases. The DNA of the CDR3 is TGTGCCAGCAGCTTTAGCGGGAGGAGGGAAGAGACCCAGTACTTC. Its protein is CASSFSGRREETQYF.

This chain links TRBV19 with TRBJ2-7; D is perhaps TRBD2 (6 bases). Trimming stripped 4 bases from V and 4 bases from J, with 17 bases between. CDR3 size: 15 residues. Looked up from germline, CDR1 is LNHDA and CDR2 is SQIVND (reference sequence). The CDR3 spells CASSNRNGGEYEQYF. In nucleotides, the CDR3 is TGTGCCAGTAGTAACCGCAACGGAGGGGAATACGAGCAGTACTTC.

This clone appeared a few times. This chain connects TRBV6-1 to TRBJ1-3; TRBD1 agrees at 9 bases. The germline CDR1 and CDR2 sequences are MNHNS and SASEGT. With 6 bases clipped from V and 1 base from J, the junction kept 4 bases outside the gene matches. There are 15 residues in the CDR3. CDR3 residues: CASRAGTGSGNTIYF. Here the CDR3 DNA reads TGTGCCAGCAGAGCCGGGACAGGGTCTGGAAACACCATATATTTT.

Comment on this clone: The junction and the germline gene differ at one end; a read error may be behind it. The V and J genes are TRBV6-5 and TRBJ1-3, with D uncertain. Germline values: CDR1 MNHEY, CDR2 SVGAGI. The CDR3 totals 12 residues. DNA of the CDR3: TGTGCCAGTCACTCCTCTGGGAACACCATATATTTT. This sequence encodes CASHSSGNTIYF.

The chain carries TRBV30 and TRBJ2-1, with 7 positions matching TRBD2. With 3 bases clipped from V and 5 bases from J, the junction kept 4 bases outside the gene matches. Germline CDR1 and CDR2: GTSNPN and SVGIG (reference sequence). The CDR3 is 13 residues long. The CDR3 sequence: CAWSPTSDNEQFF. CDR3 coding DNA: TGTGCCTGGAGCCCTACTAGCGACAATGAGCAGTTCTTC.

V is TRBV27 and J is TRBJ2-7; 9 nucleotides align to TRBD1. The CDR3 consists of 16 residues. V trimming: 1 base; J trimming: 6 bases; junction bases outside the gene matches: 10. CDR1 is MNHEY and CDR2 is SMNVEV in the germline V gene (reference sequence). This CDR3 is CASSLWWGDRVREQYF. CDR3 nucleotides: TGTGCCAGCAGTTTATGGTGGGGGGACAGGGTTCGCGAGCAGTACTTC.

This sequence joins TRBV25-1 and TRBJ2-5, with a tentative D call TRBD2 (5 bases). Germline values: CDR1 MGHDK, CDR2 SYGVNS. The CDR3 length is 15 residues. With 2 bases removed from V and 2 bases from J, the gap between germline ends came to 12 bases. CDR3 region: CASSESSGIQETQYF. The CDR3 bases are TGTGCCAGCAGTGAAAGCAGCGGAATTCAAGAGACCCAGTACTTC.

The chain is built from TRBV5-4 and TRBJ2-3; TRBD2 agrees at 12 bases. Germline lookup yields CDR1 SGHNT and CDR2 YYREEE (reference sequence). The CDR3 runs to 18 residues. Trimming cost V 4 bases and J 2 bases; bases outside gene matches: 11. CDR3 sequence (DNA): TGTGCCAGCAGCCCCCTAGCGGGAGGGGGCGGTCTCACAGATACGCAGTATTTT. It is translated as CASSPLAGGGGLTDTQYF.

The chain has TRBV7-2 and TRBJ2-3, with unresolved D. Trimming stripped 7 bases from V and 2 bases from J, with 10 bases between. Germline V gene sequence: CDR1 SGHTA, CDR2 FQGNSA. The CDR3 length is 13 residues. The CDR3 spells CASISLPTDTQYF. CDR3 DNA sequence: TGTGCCAGCATTTCTCTACCCACAGATACGCAGTATTTT.

In this sample, this clone turned up a few times. This sample includes further DNA sequences coding for the same CDR3. V is TRBV5-6 and J is TRBJ1-5; 8 bases are a match to TRBD1. Germline V gene lookup returns CDR1 SGHDT and CDR2 YYEEEE. CDR3 length: 14 residues. V shed 3 bases and J 7 bases; nucleotides not matched to a gene: 6. The CDR3 spells CASSSWTGSQPQHF. CDR3 coding DNA: TGTGCCAGCAGCTCCTGGACAGGGTCCCAGCCCCAGCATTTT.

The chain has TRBV2 and TRBJ1-3, with TRBD1 identical over 8 bases. The junction had 7 bases not matched to a gene; V was cut back by 4 bases and J by 8 bases. CDR3 size: 14 residues. Germline V CDR1 and CDR2: SNHLY, FYNNEI. The CDR3 region has the DNA TGTGCCAGCAGTGGACAGGGGCTGGTGCACACCATATATTTT. Translating it yields CASSGQGLVHTIYF.

This clone was seen only a few times. A single base separates this from a much larger clone, so it may be a read error. Other DNA sequences in the sample encode the same CDR3. This chain joins TRBV29-1 and TRBJ2-2; D possibly matches TRBD1 or TRBD2 (5 bases each). The CDR3 length is 14 residues. Germline V CDR1 and CDR2: SQVTM, ANQGSEA. CDR3 protein: CSVEDRGVIGELFF. In nucleotides, the CDR3 is TGCAGCGTCGAAGATCGAGGGGTCATCGGGGAGCTGTTTTTT.

This chain joins TRBV5-1 and TRBJ2-7; 9 positions agree with TRBD2. Germline V lookup: CDR1 SGHRS, CDR2 YFSETQ. J lost 6 bases, V lost 5 bases, and 18 bases had no gene match. CDR3 size: 17 residues. CDR3 region: CASSPTSGTSRRSEQYF. The CDR3 nucleotides read TGCGCCAGCAGTCCAACTTCCGGGACTAGCCGCCGGTCCGAGCAGTACTTC.

The chain has TRBV4-2 and TRBJ1-2; maybe TRBD1 (5 bases). The CDR3 contains 15 residues. Looked up from germline, CDR1 is LGHNA and CDR2 is YNFKEQ. Trimming stripped 0 bases from V and 5 bases from J, with 13 bases between. CDR3: CASSQDRRGIYGYTF. The CDR3 DNA reads as TGTGCCAGCAGCCAAGACAGGCGGGGCATATATGGCTACACCTTC.

Points on this clone: Other DNA sequences in the sample encode the same CDR3. The genes are TRBV28 and TRBJ2-3, with unresolved D. Trimming cost V 2 bases and J 0 bases, with 0 bases left between them. The CDR3 has 12 amino acids. The V gene's germline CDR1 is MDHEN and CDR2 SYDVKM. The CDR3, as DNA: TGTGCCAGCAGTTTAAGCACAGATACGCAGTATTTT. It yields the protein CASSLSTDTQYF.

The V call is TRBV6-6, the J call TRBJ1-1; TRBD1 is a possible D gene (5 bases). This CDR3 has 14 amino acids. CDR1 is MNHNY and CDR2 is SVGAGI in the germline V gene (reference sequence). V lost 5 bases and J 6 bases, leaving 16 bases between the germline ends. CDR3 residues: CASSEATGSPEAFF. In nucleotides, the CDR3 is TGTGCCAGCAGTGAGGCAACAGGTTCCCCTGAAGCTTTCTTT.